The T cell receptor (beta chain) under discussion was sequenced for a study of T-cell reconstitution after alpha-beta-depleted transplantation in children. Regarding the study as a whole: One year after transplant, T-cell counts and diversity came mostly from newly produced T cells. There were reportedly several hundred expanded graft clones from which alpha-beta T cells came about two months after transplant.

Preparation of the TCRbeta library used unique molecular identifiers. TCRdb processed the PCR reads anew with MiXCR; each CDR3 protein has one entry. The sample consists of 600,000 to 800,000 distinct CDR3 sequences, roughly 14% of them appearing once. V was clipped by 7 bases and J by 0 bases, with 9 bases between them. The V gene's germline CDR1 is ENHRY and CDR2 SYGVKD. The CDR3 has 13 residues. As regards this clonotype: Its specificity is not known.

The TCR comes from a girl aged 2-10 years with congenital amegakaryocytic thrombocytopenia, due to receive a stem cell transplant. The sequences come from PBMCs, collected before TCRalphabeta/CD19-depleted stem cell transplant. V is TRBV10-3 and J is TRBJ2-5; D not resolved. CDR3 residues: CAINERDQETQYF. In DNA form, the CDR3 reads TGTGCCATCAATGAACGGGACCAAGAGACCCAGTACTTC.